The present T cell receptor (beta chain) was sequenced within a study of CD8 T cells in ankylosing spondylitis. Germline CDR1 reads DFQATT; CDR2 reads SNEGSKA (reference sequence). The CDR3 totals 16 residues. Findings and caveats of the study: Disease-linked clones proved CD8+ and comparatively uncommon in peripheral blood. Apparently characteristic of ankylosing spondylitis blood was a TCR beta motif (under ten highly homologous variants).

In TCRdb, the 5' RACE reads were re-called with MiXCR into one record per CDR3 protein. The sample lists approximately 520,000 distinct CDR3 sequences, approximately 5.3% seen once, with under 4.5% in the top ten. In the case of this clonotype: Its antigen is as yet unknown.

The sample comprised blood, either unsorted or a sorted T cell fraction (not recorded which). The TCR sequence derives from a male donor with ankylosing spondylitis. V gene TRBV20-1 combines with J gene TRBJ2-1; the match to TRBD2 covers 9 bases. CDR3 sequence (DNA): TGCTGCGTCCCACGGGCTGGCGGGGGGGCCGCGCCTGAGCAGTTCTTC. Amino acid sequence: CCVPRAGGGAAPEQFF.